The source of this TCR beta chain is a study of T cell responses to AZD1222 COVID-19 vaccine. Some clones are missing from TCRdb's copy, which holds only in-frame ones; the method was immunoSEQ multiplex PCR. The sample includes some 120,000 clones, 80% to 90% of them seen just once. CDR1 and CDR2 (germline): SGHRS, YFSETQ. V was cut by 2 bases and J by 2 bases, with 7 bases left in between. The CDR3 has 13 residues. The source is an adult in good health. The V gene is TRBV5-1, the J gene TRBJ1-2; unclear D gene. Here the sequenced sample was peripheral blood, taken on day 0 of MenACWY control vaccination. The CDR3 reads CASSFTKNYGYTF. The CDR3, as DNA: TGCGCCAGCAGCTTCACAAAAAACTATGGCTACACCTTC. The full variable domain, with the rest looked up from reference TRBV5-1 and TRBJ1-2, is KAGVTQTPRYLIKTRGQQVTLSCSPISGHRSVSWYQQTPGQGLQFLFEYFSETQRNKGNFPGRFSGRQFSNSRSEMNVSTLELGDSALYLCASSFTKNYGYTFGSGTRLTVV.